These 16 T cell receptor beta chains originate from one sample sequenced in a study of T cells in Graves' hyperthyroidism and ophthalmopathy. RNA transcripts were the template for amplifying TCR beta CDR3 regions. The HTBI primer set drove a first-round RT-PCR of the TCR CDR3. TCRdb itself ran the multiplex PCR reads through MiXCR, one entry per CDR3 protein. In the table there are nearly 750,000 distinct CDR3 sequences, 35% of which are singletons. The specimen was blood. The receptors derive from a woman aged 40 to 55 with Graves' hyperthyroidism.

The chain has TRBV7-8 and TRBJ2-2; D uncertain. The CDR3 has 16 residues. V was shortened by 3 bases and J by 2 bases, with 13 bases between the two germline ends. Germline CDR1 reads SGHVS; CDR2 reads FQNEAQ. Here the CDR3 reads CASSFTPRSNTGELFF. CDR3 DNA sequence: TGTGCCAGCAGCTTCACCCCGAGGTCAAACACCGGGGAGCTGTTTTTT.

This clonotype was recorded a few times. The chain employs TRBV28 and TRBJ1-1; no clear D gene. Germline V lookup: CDR1 MDHEN, CDR2 SYDVKM. The germline V and J ends were trimmed by 6 bases and 6 bases, with 14 bases remaining between them. There are 13 residues in the CDR3. For the CDR3, the DNA is TGTGCCAGCAGCTACCGGACGGGCGCTGAAGCTTTCTTT. Its translation: CASSYRTGAEAFF.

This clonotype was recorded a few times. V is TRBV6-5 and J is TRBJ1-5; D unclear. The germline CDR1 and CDR2 sequences are MNHEY and SVGAGI. This CDR3 comprises 12 residues. With 6 bases removed from V and 8 bases from J, the gap between germline ends came to 11 bases. CDR3 sequence reads: CASSSMGKPQHF. The CDR3 DNA sequence: TGTGCCAGCAGCTCCATGGGGAAGCCCCAGCATTTT.

In its sample, this clonotype was seen once. This chain joins TRBV20-1 and TRBJ1-1; D possibly corresponds to TRBD1 (5 bases). Germline values: CDR1 DFQATT, CDR2 SNEGSKA (reference sequence). Trimming removed 6 bases from V and 0 bases from J, with 17 bases in between. The CDR3 runs to 15 residues. The CDR3 DNA reads TGCAGTGCCGAAGCGGGGCGAGGCATGAACACTGAAGCTTTCTTT. Translating it yields CSAEAGRGMNTEAFF.

The V gene is TRBV6-6, the J gene TRBJ1-2; 8 nucleotides agree with TRBD1. Losses at the gene ends were 5 bases for V and 13 bases for J; bases not matched to a gene: 18. Germline V gene lookup returns CDR1 MNHNY and CDR2 SVGAGI (reference sequence). The CDR3 is 15 residues long. The chain's CDR3 is CASSLMTASQGDCTF. CDR3 coding DNA: TGTGCCAGCAGTCTTATGACGGCCTCACAGGGGGATTGCACCTTC.

In this sample, this clonotype turned up many times. The genes are TRBV9 and TRBJ1-1, with TRBD1 as a possible D gene (6 bases). The CDR3 loop spans 15 amino acids. V was cut by 4 bases and J by 3 bases, with 16 bases left in between. Germline V gene data show CDR1 as SGDLS and CDR2 as YYNGEE. Written as DNA, the CDR3 is TGTGCCAGCAGCACCCAACAGGGTGGGTACACTGAAGCTTTCTTT. Translation: CASSTQQGGYTEAFF. Full variable domain (missing parts from reference TRBV9 and TRBJ1-1): DSGVTQTPKHLITATGQRVTLRCSPRSGDLSVYWYQQSLDQGLQFLIQYYNGEERAKGNILERFSAQQFPDLHSELNLSSLELGDSALYFCASSTQQGGYTEAFFGQGTRLTVV.

This clonotype has a single count. CDR3 sequence (DNA): TGCGCCAGCAGCCCCGAGGGGGGTGGTGGCTACACCTTC. Protein product: CASSPEGGGGYTF. The rearrangement joins TRBV5-1 to TRBJ1-2; TRBD1 might be the D (6 bases). The CDR3 length is 13 residues. V was shortened by 4 bases and J by 7 bases, with 14 bases between the two germline ends. Germline V lookup: CDR1 SGHRS, CDR2 YFSETQ.

This clonotype was seen more than once but under ten times. The genes are TRBV6-5 and TRBJ1-1; D may be TRBD1 (6 bases). CDR3 size: 15 residues. Trimming stripped 0 bases from V and 5 bases from J, with 13 bases between. Germline-derived CDR1 and CDR2 are MNHEY and SVGAGI. The CDR3 DNA sequence: TGTGCCAGCAGTTACTCCAGGGGAATCGGGACTGAAGCTTTCTTT. This codes for CASSYSRGIGTEAFF.

The CDR3, as DNA: TGTGCCAGCAGCCGCGGGTTCACAGATACGCAGTATTTT. It codes for CASSRGFTDTQYF. The chain carries TRBV7-9 and TRBJ2-3; maybe TRBD2 (5 bases). Germline CDR1 is SEHNR and CDR2 is FQNEAQ (reference sequence). The CDR3 has 13 residues. V was pared by 5 bases and J by 2 bases, with 8 bases between.

This clonotype was seen only a few times. The rearrangement joins TRBV7-9 to TRBJ1-2; D not resolved. Germline loops: CDR1 SEHNR, CDR2 FQNEAQ (reference sequence). The CDR3 length is 14 residues. The germline V and J ends were trimmed by 3 bases and 3 bases, with 11 bases remaining between them. The CDR3 nucleotides are TGTGCCAGCAGCTTGGTATACCAGGACTATGGCTACACCTTC. Protein sequence: CASSLVYQDYGYTF.

The chain recombines TRBV5-4 with TRBJ1-1; 10 bases agree with TRBD1. The CDR3 runs 14 residues. J was trimmed by 11 bases and V by 5 bases; bases with no gene match: 12. Germline V gene lookup returns CDR1 SGHNT and CDR2 YYREEE (reference sequence). DNA of the CDR3: TGTGCCAGCAGGCAACCGGGACAGGGGCATCGGGCTTTCTTT. Protein product: CASRQPGQGHRAFF.

This clonotype has ten or more counts. The rearrangement joins TRBV19 to TRBJ1-1; maybe TRBD1 (6 bases). The CDR3 consists of 13 residues. Trimming pared 6 bases from V and 5 bases from J, leaving 13 bases between. The V gene's germline CDR1 is LNHDA and CDR2 SQIVND (reference sequence). The CDR3 protein is CASRARDITEAFF. The DNA for the CDR3 is TGTGCCAGTAGGGCCCGGGACATTACTGAAGCTTTCTTT.

DNA for the CDR3: TGTGCCAGTAGTCCAGGGGGGATTGGCTACACCTTC. This codes for CASSPGGIGYTF. This chain connects TRBV19 to TRBJ1-2; 7 bases fit TRBD1. Germline trimming cut 5 bases from V and 7 bases from J; bases unmatched to any gene: 4. The CDR3 has 12 amino acids. Germline V gene sequence: CDR1 LNHDA, CDR2 SQIVND (reference sequence).

This clonotype was recorded at least ten times. The chain uses TRBV7-3 and TRBJ1-1; possibly TRBD1 for D (6 bases). The CDR3 consists of 14 residues. V was pared by 5 bases and J by 1 base, with 11 bases between. Germline CDR1 is SGHTA and CDR2 is FQGTGA. The CDR3 loop reads CASSQRGGNTEAFF. The CDR3 bases are TGTGCCAGCAGCCAAAGGGGGGGGAACACTGAAGCTTTCTTT. Complete variable domain (other parts from reference TRBV7-3 and TRBJ1-1): GAGVSQTPSNKVTEKGKYVELRCDPISGHTALYWYRQSLGQGPEFLIYFQGTGAADDSGLPNDRFFAVRPEGSVSTLKIQRTERGDSAVYLCASSQRGGNTEAFFGQGTRLTVV.

This clonotype has at least ten counts. This rearrangement joins TRBV7-2 to TRBJ1-2, with a weak D call TRBD1 (6 bases). The CDR3 loop spans 14 amino acids. Trimming cost V 4 bases and J 4 bases, with 13 bases left between them. Germline assignment: CDR1 SGHTA and CDR2 FQGNSA. The DNA of the CDR3 is TGTGCCAGCAGCTCTTACAGGGACTCCTATGGCTACACCTTC. Translating it yields CASSSYRDSYGYTF.

J is TRBJ1-6 and V is TRBV6-6; D unresolved. This CDR3 is 15 amino acids long. Germline V gives CDR1 MNHNY, CDR2 SVGAGI (reference sequence). V dropped 5 bases and J dropped 7 bases, with 15 bases sitting between them. CDR3 region: CASSEVGRLNSPLHF. The CDR3 bases are TGTGCCAGCAGTGAAGTGGGCAGGTTGAATTCACCCCTCCACTTT.